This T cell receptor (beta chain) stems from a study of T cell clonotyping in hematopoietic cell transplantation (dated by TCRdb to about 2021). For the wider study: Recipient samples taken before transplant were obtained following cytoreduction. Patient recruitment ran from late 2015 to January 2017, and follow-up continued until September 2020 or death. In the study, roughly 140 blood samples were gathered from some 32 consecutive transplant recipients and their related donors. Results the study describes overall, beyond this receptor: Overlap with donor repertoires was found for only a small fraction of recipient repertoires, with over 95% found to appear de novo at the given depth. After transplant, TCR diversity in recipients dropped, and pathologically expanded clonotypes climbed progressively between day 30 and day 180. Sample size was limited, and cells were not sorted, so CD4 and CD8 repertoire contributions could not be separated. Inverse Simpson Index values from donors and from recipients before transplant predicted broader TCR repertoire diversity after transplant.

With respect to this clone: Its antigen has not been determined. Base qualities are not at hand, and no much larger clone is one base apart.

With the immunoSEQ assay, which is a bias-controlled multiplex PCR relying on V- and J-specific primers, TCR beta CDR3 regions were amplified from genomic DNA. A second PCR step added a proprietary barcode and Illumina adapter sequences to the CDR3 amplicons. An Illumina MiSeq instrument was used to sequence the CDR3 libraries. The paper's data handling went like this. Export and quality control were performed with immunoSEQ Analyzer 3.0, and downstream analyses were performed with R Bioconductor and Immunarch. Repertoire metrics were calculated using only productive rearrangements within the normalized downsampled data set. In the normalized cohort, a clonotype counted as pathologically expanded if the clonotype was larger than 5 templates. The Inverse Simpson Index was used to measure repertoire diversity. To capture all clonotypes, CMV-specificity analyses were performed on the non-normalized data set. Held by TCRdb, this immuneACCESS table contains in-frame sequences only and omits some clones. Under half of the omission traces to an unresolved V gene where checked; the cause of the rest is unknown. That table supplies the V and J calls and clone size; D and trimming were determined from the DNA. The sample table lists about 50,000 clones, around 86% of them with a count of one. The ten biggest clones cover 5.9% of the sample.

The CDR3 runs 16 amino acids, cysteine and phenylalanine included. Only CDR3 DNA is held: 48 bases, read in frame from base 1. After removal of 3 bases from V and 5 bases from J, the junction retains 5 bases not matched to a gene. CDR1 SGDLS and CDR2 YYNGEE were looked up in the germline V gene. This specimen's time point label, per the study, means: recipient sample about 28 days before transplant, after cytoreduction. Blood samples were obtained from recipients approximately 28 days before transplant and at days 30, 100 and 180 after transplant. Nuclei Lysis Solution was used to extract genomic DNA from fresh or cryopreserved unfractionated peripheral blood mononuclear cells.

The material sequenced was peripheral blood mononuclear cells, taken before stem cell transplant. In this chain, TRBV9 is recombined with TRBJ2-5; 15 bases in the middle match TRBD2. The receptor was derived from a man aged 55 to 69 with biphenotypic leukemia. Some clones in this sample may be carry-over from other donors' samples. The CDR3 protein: CASSARTSGGVETQYF. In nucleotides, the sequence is TGTGCCAGCAGCGCCCGGACTAGCGGGGGGGTGGAGACCCAGTACTTC.